This TCR beta chain was sequenced in a study of response to subunit inactivated influenza vaccine. Study-wide results and limits: The authors offered the suggestion that each seasonal influenza vaccination recruits few new T cells.

As concerns this clonotype: Its specificity is not known.

MiXCR was run by TCRdb on the RT-PCR reads, yielding one entry per CDR3 protein. This table holds roughly 520,000 distinct CDR3 sequences, 25% found once. With V trimmed by 5 bases and J by 0 bases, 2 bases remained unmatched. The germline V gene encodes CDR1 SQVTM and CDR2 ANQGSEA. There are 14 residues in the CDR3. This sample comprised CD4+ T cells sorted from PBMCs, obtained 5 days after vaccination. This TCR was recovered from a man aged 45-60 years who received an inactivated influenza vaccine. V and J are TRBV29-1 and TRBJ2-1, with TRBD2 matching 9 bases. The CDR3 bases are TGCAGCGTTCTTAGCGGGAGCTCCTACAATGAGCAGTTCTTC. Translated: CSVLSGSSYNEQFF.